The 31 T cell receptor beta chains reported below all come from one sample, sequenced in a study of a mutant IDH1 vaccine in newly diagnosed glioma. The repertoire was sequenced with immunoSEQ multiplex PCR; TCRdb's copy has only in-frame clones and lacks some. This table has 40,000 to 55,000 clones, roughly 73% appearing once. Time point specified: week 5, during vaccination. The content of each vaccine dose was 300 ug of mutant IDH1 20-mer peptide, and topical imiquimod accompanied it. These receptors lack a known antigen. This specimen was PBMCs, taken from a glioma patient whose treatment included an IDH1 peptide vaccine. The receptors stem from a man aged 50 to 59 with glioma.

The chain is built from TRBV5-1 and TRBJ1-1; TRBD1 aligns across 9 bases. The CDR3 has 15 residues. V shed 4 bases, J shed 4 bases, and the junction held 8 bases outside the gene matches. CDR1 is SGHRS, CDR2 YFSETQ, per germline. The CDR3 region is CASSGLQGAVTEAFF. The CDR3 DNA is TGCGCCAGCAGCGGCCTACAGGGGGCGGTCACTGAAGCTTTCTTT.

The chain uses TRBV18 and TRBJ2-7; D remains ambiguous. The V gene's germline CDR1 is KGHSH and CDR2 LQKENI. Deletions cut 3 bases from V and 3 bases from J, with 6 bases between. The CDR3 contains 12 residues. The CDR3 DNA follows: TGTGCCAGCTCACCCTACAGCTACGAGCAGTACTTC. Its translation: CASSPYSYEQYF.

This chain uses TRBV28 with TRBJ1-2, with a weak D call TRBD1 (5 bases). Germline-derived CDR1 and CDR2 are MDHEN and SYDVKM. V dropped 6 bases and J dropped 8 bases, with 22 bases sitting between them. The CDR3 sequence is 15 residues long. The CDR3 region has the DNA TGTGCCAGCAGATTCTCTCTAGGCAGGGACGGAGGCTACACCTTC. This translates into CASRFSLGRDGGYTF.

This chain uses TRBV9 with TRBJ2-5; D could derive from TRBD1 or TRBD2 (5 bases each). Trimming left V 3 bases short and J 5 bases short, with 14 bases between. The CDR3 runs to 14 residues. From germline, CDR1 is SGDLS and CDR2 YYNGEE. CDR3 DNA: TGTGCCAGCAGCGGGGACGCCCGGCGGGAGACCCAGTACTTC. This codes for CASSGDARRETQYF.

The J gene is TRBJ1-2, the V gene TRBV6-5, with D hard to call. Germline lookup yields CDR1 MNHEY and CDR2 SVGAGI. CDR3 length: 13 amino acids. Trimming took 6 bases from V and 6 from J, leaving 14 bases between them. CDR3 protein: CASRYRKADGYTF. DNA for the CDR3: TGTGCCAGCAGATACCGTAAGGCCGATGGCTACACCTTC.

The CDR3 nucleotides are TGTGCCAGCAGCCAAGACAGGGGTGACTATGGCTACACCTTC. As protein: CASSQDRGDYGYTF. The gene calls are TRBV4-2 and TRBJ1-2; maybe TRBD1 (6 bases). Germline loops: CDR1 LGHNA, CDR2 YNFKEQ. The CDR3 sequence is 14 residues long. Trimming removed 0 bases at V and 3 bases at J, with 8 bases between.

This rearrangement joins TRBV5-8 to TRBJ1-5; 7 bases are a match to TRBD1. The V and J ends lost 4 bases and 4 bases, in that order; junction bases with no gene match: 5. The CDR3 spans 14 residues. CDR1 and CDR2 from the germline V gene are SGHTS and YDEGEE. CDR3 nucleotide sequence: TGTGCCAGCAGCCCCGGGACAGAAAATCAGCCCCAGCATTTT. The encoded protein is CASSPGTENQPQHF.

The chain has TRBV5-4 and TRBJ2-2, with TRBD2 matching over 8 bases. V was pared by 4 bases and J by 5 bases, with 13 bases of the junction left unmatched. The CDR3 consists of 17 residues. Germline assignment: CDR1 SGHNT and CDR2 YYREEE (reference sequence). CDR3: CASSKKDSGVNTGELFF. Here the CDR3 DNA reads TGTGCCAGCAGCAAGAAAGATAGCGGGGTTAATACCGGGGAGCTGTTTTTT.

The genes are TRBV15 and TRBJ1-5; D uncertain. V was shortened by 2 bases and J by 1 base, with 6 bases between the two germline ends. The CDR3 totals 14 residues. Germline loops: CDR1 LNHNV, CDR2 YYDKDF (reference sequence). Here the CDR3 DNA reads TGTGCCACCAGCAGACAAGGCAGCAATCAGCCCCAGCATTTT. Translated: CATSRQGSNQPQHF.

This clone was observed a few times. The gene calls are TRBV7-9 and TRBJ2-6, with D uncertain. This CDR3 is 15 amino acids long. Germline CDR1 is SEHNR and CDR2 is FQNEAQ (reference sequence). V lost 1 base to trimming and J lost 0 bases, with 4 bases between them. Here the CDR3 reads CASSLDSSGANVLTF. The CDR3 nucleotides read TGTGCCAGCAGCTTAGACAGCTCTGGGGCCAACGTCCTGACTTTC.

The rearrangement links TRBV5-4 to TRBJ2-2, with unresolved D. The germline V gene encodes CDR1 SGHNT and CDR2 YYREEE (reference sequence). Trimming took off 2 bases at V and 6 bases at J, with 11 bases between the two ends. This CDR3 is 14 amino acids long. This CDR3 is CASSLNVEPGELFF. DNA for the CDR3: TGTGCCAGCAGCTTAAATGTGGAGCCCGGGGAGCTGTTTTTT.

There are a few counts of this clone. The chain is built from TRBV19 and TRBJ2-7, with 7 bases identical to TRBD2. CDR1 is LNHDA and CDR2 is SQIVND in the germline V gene (reference sequence). The CDR3 is 13 residues long. V dropped 5 bases and J dropped 6; count of bases not matched to a gene: 7. The CDR3 spells CASSRLGEGEQYF. CDR3 coding DNA: TGTGCCAGTAGTCGGCTAGGGGAGGGCGAGCAGTACTTC.

This chain joins TRBV11-3 and TRBJ2-7; no definite D call. Germline values: CDR1 SGHNT, CDR2 YENEEA. The CDR3 totals 12 residues. Trimming shortened V by 5 bases and J by 7 bases, and 12 bases separated the two germline ends. CDR3 loop: CASSGLVGEQYF. The DNA for the CDR3 is TGTGCCAGCAGCGGGCTAGTGGGAGAGCAGTACTTC.

V gene TRBV27 combines with J gene TRBJ1-1; 9 positions match TRBD1. V lost 5 bases, J lost 7 bases, and 5 bases stayed unmatched. CDR1 is MNHEY and CDR2 is SMNVEV in the germline V gene (reference sequence). This CDR3 has 13 residues. Here the CDR3 DNA reads TGTGCCAGCAGTACTGCGACAGGGGGTGAAGCTTTCTTT. It encodes CASSTATGGEAFF.

This chain uses TRBV5-4 with TRBJ1-2; D is uncertain. CDR3 length: 15 residues. V lost 0 bases, J lost 8 bases, and 17 bases lay in between. Looked up from germline, CDR1 is SGHNT and CDR2 is YYREEE (reference sequence). CDR3 sequence (DNA): TGTGCCAGCAGCTTGGAGAGCGGGAATCTATGGGGCTACACCTTC. It specifies CASSLESGNLWGYTF.

V usage is TRBV18 and J usage is TRBJ1-5; 7 bases fit TRBD1. After removal of 3 bases from V and 7 bases from J, the junction contained 15 bases not matched to a gene. Germline CDR1 reads KGHSH; CDR2 reads LQKENI. The CDR3 is made up of 17 amino acids. The DNA for the CDR3 is TGTGCCAGCTCACCTTCCGGGACAGCGGTTGCCGTCCAGCCCCAGCATTTT. It codes for CASSPSGTAVAVQPQHF.

The CDR3 sequence: CASSLARGVEAFF. DNA of the CDR3: TGTGCCAGCAGCTTAGCGCGGGGGGTGGAAGCTTTCTTT. The chain links TRBV7-9 to TRBJ1-1; a weak D match, TRBD1 (5 bases). Germline CDR1 is SEHNR and CDR2 is FQNEAQ (reference sequence). V lost 0 bases, J lost 8 bases, and 10 bases lay in between. This CDR3 has 13 amino acids.

The V gene is TRBV6-1, the J gene TRBJ1-5; D is possibly TRBD1 (5 bases). This CDR3 spans 13 amino acids. Per germline, CDR1 MNHNS and CDR2 SASEGT. V lost 7 bases, J lost 4 bases, and 11 bases lay in between. CDR3 in DNA: TGTGCCAGCATCGAGGGGCAAAATCAGCCCCAGCATTTT. Encoded protein: CASIEGQNQPQHF.

This chain uses TRBV11-2 with TRBJ1-2; no reliable D call. Germline CDR1 SGHAT, CDR2 FQNNGV. V was cut by 6 bases and J by 6 bases, with 17 bases left in between. The CDR3 sequence is 14 residues long. The CDR3 DNA reads TGTGCCAGCAGACATACCGGGCGAGCGGATGGCTACACCTTC. Translating gives CASRHTGRADGYTF.

The genes are TRBV6-5 and TRBJ1-5, with D perhaps matching TRBD1 (6 bases). The V gene lost 6 bases and the J gene lost 2 bases, with 11 bases spanning the gap. Germline lookup yields CDR1 MNHEY and CDR2 SVGAGI. CDR3 length equals 14 residues. The chain's CDR3 is CASRPTGRNQPQHF. In nucleotides, the CDR3 is TGTGCCAGCAGGCCGACAGGACGCAATCAGCCCCAGCATTTT.

The V and J genes are TRBV6-5 and TRBJ1-3, with D possibly TRBD1 on 6 matching bases. The CDR3 totals 13 residues. Looked up from germline, CDR1 is MNHEY and CDR2 is SVGAGI. Trimming cost V 10 bases and J 2 bases, with 12 bases left between them. The CDR3 DNA reads as TGTGCCACCGCTAGGGGGACTGGAAACACCATATATTTT. Its protein product is CATARGTGNTIYF.

This clone was found a few times. The chain employs TRBV5-4 and TRBJ1-1; no definite D call. The CDR3 has 14 residues. Deletions cut 0 bases from V and 4 bases from J, with 10 bases between. Germline values: CDR1 SGHNT, CDR2 YYREEE (reference sequence). The CDR3 spells CASSLVGEPTEAFF. In DNA, the CDR3 is TGTGCCAGCAGCTTGGTCGGAGAACCCACTGAAGCTTTCTTT.

In its sample, this clone was seen a few times. The chain combines TRBV4-1 with TRBJ1-2; D remains ambiguous. The V gene lost 1 base and the J gene lost 8 bases, with 11 bases spanning the gap. CDR3 length: 13 amino acids. The germline CDR1 and CDR2 sequences are MGHRA and YSYEKL. As DNA, the CDR3 is TGCGCCAGCAGCCAAGTCGGATCTGCAGGCTACACCTTC. This gives the protein CASSQVGSAGYTF.

This clone was counted only a few times. One junction end disagrees with the germline gene, perhaps due to a read error. J is TRBJ1-1 and V is TRBV7-7; D possibly corresponds to TRBD1 (6 bases). The CDR3 spans 16 residues. CDR1 is SSHAT and CDR2 is FNYEAQ in the germline V gene (reference sequence). The CDR3 here is CASSHTGREGNTEAFF. CDR3 nucleotide sequence: TGTGCTAGCAGCCACACAGGGAGGGAAGGTAACACTGAAGCTTTCTTT.

The chain has TRBV30 and TRBJ1-2; D possibly corresponds to TRBD1 (6 bases). This CDR3 contains 15 residues. Germline V gene lookup returns CDR1 GTSNPN and CDR2 SVGIG (reference sequence). V shed 1 base and J shed 2 bases, with 14 bases lying between them. The CDR3 protein is CAWSGSEGGNYGYTF. The CDR3 DNA follows: TGTGCCTGGAGTGGGTCTGAAGGGGGAAACTATGGCTACACCTTC.

The genes are TRBV4-1 and TRBJ2-2; possible D gene TRBD2, 6 bases. Germline CDR1 MGHRA, CDR2 YSYEKL. Between the trimmed V and J ends, which lost 8 bases and 0 bases, there was a span of 10 bases. This CDR3 is 14 amino acids long. This chain's CDR3 is CASRGLPNTGELFF. The CDR3 DNA reads TGCGCCAGCCGGGGACTCCCGAACACCGGGGAGCTGTTTTTT.

The V call is TRBV19, the J call TRBJ1-5; D remains unclear. V dropped 3 bases and J dropped 0 bases, with 9 bases sitting between them. This CDR3 is built from 15 residues. Germline CDR1 and CDR2: LNHDA and SQIVND (reference sequence). This CDR3 is CASSINGNSNQPQHF. In DNA form, the CDR3 reads TGTGCCAGTAGTATCAACGGGAATAGCAATCAGCCCCAGCATTTT.

The rearrangement uses TRBV5-1 and TRBJ1-2, with D perhaps matching TRBD1 (5 bases). The germline CDR1 and CDR2 sequences are SGHRS and YFSETQ. The V end was cut by 0 bases, the J end by 6 bases, with 9 bases between. This CDR3 is built from 13 residues. The CDR3 region is CASSLGGDDGYTF. CDR3 coding DNA: TGCGCCAGCAGCTTGGGGGGGGATGATGGCTACACCTTC.

This clone was seen only once. This rearrangement joins TRBV9 to TRBJ1-1; 7 bases match TRBD1. Germline V lookup: CDR1 SGDLS, CDR2 YYNGEE. The CDR3 is 18 residues long. V was clipped by 0 bases and J by 5 bases; unmatched bases: 16. CDR3 sequence: CASSVGAVYRGARTEAFF. In nucleotides, the CDR3 is TGTGCCAGCAGCGTAGGGGCCGTCTACAGGGGAGCGAGGACTGAAGCTTTCTTT.

The chain links TRBV7-9 to TRBJ2-3; unclear D gene. Trimming cost V 5 bases and J 1 base, with 19 bases left between them. CDR1 is SEHNR and CDR2 is FQNEAQ in the germline V gene (reference sequence). There are 17 residues in the CDR3. This chain's CDR3 is CASSPSGATTGTDTQYF. For the CDR3, the DNA is TGTGCCAGCAGCCCGAGTGGCGCGACAACCGGCACAGATACGCAGTATTTT.

The rearrangement links TRBV21-1 to TRBJ1-4; the listed D gene, TRBD1, was not tested against the DNA. TRBV21-1 is reported as a pseudogene. The CDR3 sequence is 17 residues long. CDR3 sequence reads: CASSYRDRGVANEKLFF. CDR3 bases: TGTGCCAGCAGCTACCGGGACAGGGGTGTAGCTAATGAAAAACTGTTTTTT.